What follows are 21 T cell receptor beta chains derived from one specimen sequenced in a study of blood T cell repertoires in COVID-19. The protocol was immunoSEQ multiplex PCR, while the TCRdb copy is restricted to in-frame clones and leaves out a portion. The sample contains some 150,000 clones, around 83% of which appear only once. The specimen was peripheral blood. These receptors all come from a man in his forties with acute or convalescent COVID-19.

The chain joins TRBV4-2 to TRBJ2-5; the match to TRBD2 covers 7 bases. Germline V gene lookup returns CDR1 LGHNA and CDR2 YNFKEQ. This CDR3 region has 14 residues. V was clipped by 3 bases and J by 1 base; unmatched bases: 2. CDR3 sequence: CASSHGGIQETQYF. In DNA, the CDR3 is TGTGCCAGCAGCCACGGGGGGATCCAAGAGACCCAGTACTTC.

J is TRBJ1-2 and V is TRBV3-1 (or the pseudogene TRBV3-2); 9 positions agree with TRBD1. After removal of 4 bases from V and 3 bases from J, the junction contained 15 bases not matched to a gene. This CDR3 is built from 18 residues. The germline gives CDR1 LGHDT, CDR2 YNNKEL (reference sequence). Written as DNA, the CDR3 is TGTGCCAGCAGCCTGGCCGGGACAGGGAACCGTGGACACTATGGCTACACCTTC. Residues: CASSLAGTGNRGHYGYTF.

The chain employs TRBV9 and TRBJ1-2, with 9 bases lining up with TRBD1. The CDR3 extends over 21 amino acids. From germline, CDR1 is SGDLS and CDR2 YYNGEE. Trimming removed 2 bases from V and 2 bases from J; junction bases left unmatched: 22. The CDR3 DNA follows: TGTGCCAGCAGCGTTGCAAATCACCCGGGACAGGGAGAGATGAAGAACTATGGCTACACCTTC. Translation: CASSVANHPGQGEMKNYGYTF.

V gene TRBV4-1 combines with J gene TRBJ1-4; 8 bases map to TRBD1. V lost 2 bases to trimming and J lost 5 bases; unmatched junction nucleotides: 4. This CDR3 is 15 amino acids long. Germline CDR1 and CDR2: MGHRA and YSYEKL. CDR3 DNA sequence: TGCGCCAGCAGCCAACCGGACAGGGAAAATGAAAAACTGTTTTTT. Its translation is CASSQPDRENEKLFF.

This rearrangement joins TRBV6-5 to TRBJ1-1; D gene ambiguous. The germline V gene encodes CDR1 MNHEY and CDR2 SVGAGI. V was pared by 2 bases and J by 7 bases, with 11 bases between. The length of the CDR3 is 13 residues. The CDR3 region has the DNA TGTGCCAGCAGTTACGAGGGTTACATTGAAGCTTTCTTT. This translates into CASSYEGYIEAFF.

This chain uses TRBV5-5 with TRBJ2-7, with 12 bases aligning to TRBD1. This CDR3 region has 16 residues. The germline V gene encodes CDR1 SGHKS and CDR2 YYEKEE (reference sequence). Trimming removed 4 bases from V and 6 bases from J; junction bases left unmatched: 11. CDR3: CASSPIGDRGQVEQYF. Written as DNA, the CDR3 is TGTGCCAGCAGCCCGATAGGGGACAGGGGGCAAGTCGAGCAGTACTTC.

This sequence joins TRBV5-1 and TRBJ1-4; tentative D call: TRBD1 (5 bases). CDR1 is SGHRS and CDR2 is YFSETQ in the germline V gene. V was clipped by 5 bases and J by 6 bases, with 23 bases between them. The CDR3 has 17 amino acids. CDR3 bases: TGCGCCAGCAGATCCGGGACTCTCGGTAAAGGGGATGAAAAACTGTTTTTT. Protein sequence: CASRSGTLGKGDEKLFF.

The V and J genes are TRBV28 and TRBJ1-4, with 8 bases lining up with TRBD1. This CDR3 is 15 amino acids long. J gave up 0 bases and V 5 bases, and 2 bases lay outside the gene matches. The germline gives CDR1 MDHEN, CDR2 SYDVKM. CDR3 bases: TGTGCCAGCAGTCCGGGACAGGCAACTAATGAAAAACTGTTTTTT. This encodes CASSPGQATNEKLFF. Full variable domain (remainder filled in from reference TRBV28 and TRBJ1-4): DVKVTQSSRYLVKRTGEKVFLECVQDMDHENMFWYRQDPGLGLRLIYFSYDVKMKEKGDIPEGYSVSREKKERFSLILESASTNQTSMYLCASSPGQATNEKLFFGSGTQLSVL.

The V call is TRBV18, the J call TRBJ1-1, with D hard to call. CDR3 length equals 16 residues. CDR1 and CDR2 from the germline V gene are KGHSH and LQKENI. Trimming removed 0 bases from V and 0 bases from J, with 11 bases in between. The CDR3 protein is CASSPPSGGLNTEAFF. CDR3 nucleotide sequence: TGTGCCAGCTCACCACCGAGTGGAGGCTTGAACACTGAAGCTTTCTTT.

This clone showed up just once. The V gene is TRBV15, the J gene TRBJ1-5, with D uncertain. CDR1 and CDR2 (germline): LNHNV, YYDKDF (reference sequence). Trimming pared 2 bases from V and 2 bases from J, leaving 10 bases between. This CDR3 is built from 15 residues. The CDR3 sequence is CATSRQYGGNQPQHF. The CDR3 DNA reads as TGTGCCACCAGCAGACAGTATGGTGGCAATCAGCCCCAGCATTTT.

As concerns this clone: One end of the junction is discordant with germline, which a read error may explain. CDR3 sequence (DNA): TGTGCCAGCAGCTTGGGGACGGGACAGAGAAACTATGGTTACACCTTC. Protein product: CASSLGTGQRNYGYTF. The chain joins TRBV5-6 to TRBJ1-2, with 7 bases aligning to TRBD1. The CDR3 runs to 16 residues. Germline assignment: CDR1 SGHDT and CDR2 YYEEEE.

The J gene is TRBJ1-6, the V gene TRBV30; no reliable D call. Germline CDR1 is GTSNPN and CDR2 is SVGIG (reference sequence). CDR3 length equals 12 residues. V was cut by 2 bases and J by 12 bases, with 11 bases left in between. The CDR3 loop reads CAWSRTSGPLHF. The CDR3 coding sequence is TGTGCCTGGAGTAGAACGTCGGGACCCCTCCACTTT. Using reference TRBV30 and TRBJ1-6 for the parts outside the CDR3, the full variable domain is SQTIHQWPATLVQPVGSPLSLECTVEGTSNPNLYWYRQAAGRGLQLLFYSVGIGQISSEVPQNLSASRPQDRQFILSSKKLLLSDSGFYLCAWSRTSGPLHFGNGTRLTVT.

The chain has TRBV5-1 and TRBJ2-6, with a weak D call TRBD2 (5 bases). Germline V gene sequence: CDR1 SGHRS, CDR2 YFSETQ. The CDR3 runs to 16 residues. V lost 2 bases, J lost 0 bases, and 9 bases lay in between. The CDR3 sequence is CASSFGTSSGANVLTF. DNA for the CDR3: TGCGCCAGCAGCTTCGGCACTAGCTCTGGGGCCAACGTCCTGACTTTC. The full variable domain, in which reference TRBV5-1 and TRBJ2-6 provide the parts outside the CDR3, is KAGVTQTPRYLIKTRGQQVTLSCSPISGHRSVSWYQQTPGQGLQFLFEYFSETQRNKGNFPGRFSGRQFSNSRSEMNVSTLELGDSALYLCASSFGTSSGANVLTFGAGSRLTVL.

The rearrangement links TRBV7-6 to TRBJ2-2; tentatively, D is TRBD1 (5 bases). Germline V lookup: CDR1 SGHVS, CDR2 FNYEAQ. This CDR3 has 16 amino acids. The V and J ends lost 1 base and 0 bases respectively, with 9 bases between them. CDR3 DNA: TGTGCCAGCAGCTTAGGGCAGGGCTCGAACACCGGGGAGCTGTTTTTT. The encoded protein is CASSLGQGSNTGELFF.

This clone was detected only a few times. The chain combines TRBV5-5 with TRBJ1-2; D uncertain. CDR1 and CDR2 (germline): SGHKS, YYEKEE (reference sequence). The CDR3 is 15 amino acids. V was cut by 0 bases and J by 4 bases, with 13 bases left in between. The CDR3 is CASSLDGGIGYGYTF. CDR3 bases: TGTGCCAGCAGCTTGGACGGCGGCATAGGCTATGGCTACACCTTC.

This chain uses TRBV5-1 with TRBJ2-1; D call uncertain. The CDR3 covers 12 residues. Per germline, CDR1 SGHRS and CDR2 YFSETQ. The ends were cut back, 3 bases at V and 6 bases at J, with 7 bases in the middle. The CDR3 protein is CASSSQRNEQFF. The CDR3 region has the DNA TGCGCCAGCAGCTCCCAGCGCAATGAGCAGTTCTTC.

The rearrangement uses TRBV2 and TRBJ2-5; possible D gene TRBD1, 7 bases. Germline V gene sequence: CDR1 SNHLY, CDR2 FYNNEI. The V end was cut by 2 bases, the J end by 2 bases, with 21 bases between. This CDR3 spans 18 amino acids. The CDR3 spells CASSEPRVRAGGQETQYF. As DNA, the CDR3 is TGTGCCAGCAGTGAACCGCGGGTGAGGGCAGGGGGGCAAGAGACCCAGTACTTC.

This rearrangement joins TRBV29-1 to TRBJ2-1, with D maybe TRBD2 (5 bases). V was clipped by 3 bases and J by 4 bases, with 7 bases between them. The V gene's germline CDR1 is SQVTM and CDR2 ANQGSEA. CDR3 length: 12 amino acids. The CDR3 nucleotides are TGCAGCGTTGAGTCGGGGTACAATGAGCAGTTCTTC. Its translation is CSVESGYNEQFF.

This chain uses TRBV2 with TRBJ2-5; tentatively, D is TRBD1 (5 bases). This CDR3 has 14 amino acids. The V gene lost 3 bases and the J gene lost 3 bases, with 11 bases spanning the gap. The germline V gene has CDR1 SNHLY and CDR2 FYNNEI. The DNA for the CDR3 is TGTGCCAGCAGTGATTCACAGGCTGAAGAGACCCAGTACTTC. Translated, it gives CASSDSQAEETQYF.

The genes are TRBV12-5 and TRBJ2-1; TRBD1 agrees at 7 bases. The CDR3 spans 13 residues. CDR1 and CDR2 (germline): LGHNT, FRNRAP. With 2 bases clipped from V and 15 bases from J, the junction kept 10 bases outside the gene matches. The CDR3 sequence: CASGLFEQGLMFF. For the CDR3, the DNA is TGTGCTAGTGGTTTGTTCGAACAGGGGTTGATGTTCTTC. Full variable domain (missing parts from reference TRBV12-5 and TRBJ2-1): DARVTQTPRHKVTEMGQEVTMRCQPILGHNTVFWYRQTMMQGLELLAYFRNRAPLDDSGMPKDRFSAEMPDATLATLKIQPSEPRDSAVYFCASGLFEQGLMFFGPGTRLTVL.

The CDR3 DNA follows: TGTGCCAGCAGCCCCACGGGGGGAGCTAACTATGGCTACACCTTC. Amino acids: CASSPTGGANYGYTF. The genes are TRBV7-2 and TRBJ1-2; TRBD1 might be the D (5 bases). V was pared by 5 bases and J by 0 bases, with 13 bases between. CDR1 SGHTA and CDR2 FQGNSA come from the germline V gene. The CDR3 length is 15 residues.